The 8 T cell receptor beta chains listed next were all sequenced from one sample in a study of blood T cell repertoires in COVID-19. Clones were read by immunoSEQ multiplex PCR, and TCRdb kept only the in-frame ones, dropping some. The sample lists 170,000 or so clones, about 87% seen once, with 0.55% to 0.6% in the top ten. Input material: peripheral blood. The receptors stem from a man aged 55-75 years with COVID-19, enrolled during active disease.

The CDR3 nucleotides read TGTGCCAGCAGTCATAGACAGGGGGAGGATTCACCCCTCCACTTT. Residues: CASSHRQGEDSPLHF. The gene calls are TRBV6-5 and TRBJ1-6, with 9 bases lining up with TRBD1. Germline V gene sequence: CDR1 MNHEY, CDR2 SVGAGI. V lost 5 bases to trimming and J lost 8 bases; unmatched junction nucleotides: 7. The CDR3 has 15 residues.

The count of this clone is one. The chain links TRBV7-2 to TRBJ2-1, with 9 bases aligning to TRBD1. V shed 1 base and J 9 bases; nucleotides not matched to a gene: 7. Germline CDR1 reads SGHTA; CDR2 reads FQGNSA. The CDR3 is 15 amino acids. The CDR3 sequence: CASSLVRTGAREQFF. The CDR3, as DNA: TGTGCCAGCAGCTTAGTCCGGACAGGGGCACGTGAGCAGTTCTTC.

The J gene is TRBJ1-2, the V gene TRBV10-1; 9 positions agree with TRBD1. The CDR3 consists of 15 residues. CDR1 WNHNN and CDR2 SYGVQD come from the germline V gene (reference sequence). The V segment lost 2 bases and the J segment 7 bases; nucleotides outside the gene matches: 8. CDR3 bases: TGCGCCAGCAGTGAGACAGGGGGCGGAGGAAGTGGCTACACCTTC. It is translated as CASSETGGGGSGYTF.

This chain links TRBV11-2 with TRBJ1-6, with D unresolved. The CDR3 runs 14 residues. The V gene lost 0 bases and the J gene lost 7 bases, with 7 bases spanning the gap. Germline V gives CDR1 SGHAT, CDR2 FQNNGV. This chain's CDR3 is CASSLDFLNSPLHF. CDR3 coding DNA: TGTGCCAGCAGCTTAGACTTCTTAAATTCACCCCTCCACTTT.

The chain employs TRBV19 and TRBJ1-3; 7 bases agree with TRBD1. The germline CDR1 and CDR2 sequences are LNHDA and SQIVND (reference sequence). V was pared by 4 bases and J by 7 bases, with 10 bases of the junction left unmatched. The CDR3 contains 15 residues. The CDR3 nucleotides read TGTGCCAGTAGTACAATACCGGGCAGGGGGAACACCATATATTTT. Protein product: CASSTIPGRGNTIYF. The full variable domain, in which reference TRBV19 and TRBJ1-3 provide the parts outside the CDR3, is DGGITQSPKYLFRKEGQNVTLSCEQNLNHDAMYWYRQDPGQGLRLIYYSQIVNDFQKGDIAEGYSVSREKKESFPLTVTSAQKNPTAFYLCASSTIPGRGNTIYFGEGSWLTVV.

In this sample, this clone turned up once. The chain is built from TRBV5-8 and TRBJ1-1; 8 bases align to TRBD1. After removal of 4 bases from V and 7 bases from J, the junction contained 9 bases not matched to a gene. The CDR3 loop spans 14 amino acids. Germline V gene sequence: CDR1 SGHTS, CDR2 YDEGEE. The DNA of the CDR3 is TGTGCCAGCAGCCGACAGGGGATAGGGTTTGAAGCTTTCTTT. This sequence encodes CASSRQGIGFEAFF.

This sequence joins TRBV24-1 and TRBJ2-3, with D possibly matching TRBD1 (5 bases). CDR1 KGHDR and CDR2 SFDVKD come from the germline V gene. The CDR3 has 16 residues. Deletions cut 2 bases from V and 0 bases from J, with 11 bases between. Written as DNA, the CDR3 is TGTGCCACCAGTGATTATGGGGCCTCTAGCACAGATACGCAGTATTTT. Amino acid sequence: CATSDYGASSTDTQYF.

CDR3 in DNA: TGTGCCTGGAGTGGGGGGCCCAATCAGCCCCAGCATTTT. This translates into CAWSGGPNQPQHF. The genes are TRBV30 and TRBJ1-5; D perhaps matches TRBD1 (6 bases). The V end lost 1 base, the J end lost 3 bases, and 7 bases lay between the germline ends. This CDR3 spans 13 amino acids. Looked up from germline, CDR1 is GTSNPN and CDR2 is SVGIG (reference sequence).